This T cell receptor (beta chain) was identified during a study of blood T cell repertoires in COVID-19. Study-wide context: Donors in the United States, Italy and Spain gave samples during acute or convalescent COVID-19. PBMCs, B-cell-depleted T cells, or T cells were the source of the cDNA or gDNA that made up the material.

In the source study's methods: Amplification of reference gene primers provided the estimated nucleated cell counts. Sequencing was performed with immunoSEQ multiplex PCR; in TCRdb, only in-frame clones are kept and a portion is missing. V and J calls plus clone size are reproduced from that table; the DNA served to infer D and trimming. The sample records 75,000 to 90,000 clones, around 86% being singletons. V was shortened by 3 bases and J by 6 bases, with 23 bases between the two germline ends. The V gene's germline CDR1 is MNHEY and CDR2 SMNVEV (reference sequence). This CDR3 comprises 17 residues.

The receptor comes from a man between 50 and 59 years old with active COVID-19. Material: peripheral blood. This chain uses TRBV27 with TRBJ1-2; a possible D gene is TRBD1 (5 bases). CDR3 bases: TGTGCCAGCAGTTTGGTCGATGCGGCAGGGAAGCTTAATGGCTACACCTTC. Residues: CASSLVDAAGKLNGYTF.